This TCR beta chain originates from a study of cytomegalovirus exposure and HLA in healthy donors. The germline V and J ends were trimmed by 4 bases and 4 bases, with 13 bases remaining between them. The CDR3 sequence is 13 residues long. In germline, CDR1 is SQVTM, CDR2 ANQGSEA. Concerning this clone itself: The antigen remains unidentified.

Study conclusions and caveats: Despite most TCR sequences being rare, some public TCRs occurred in many donors.

The PCR used 60 Vbeta and 13 Jbeta primers. TCRdb keeps only in-frame clones here, not all; method: immunoSEQ multiplex PCR. The data show 90,000 to 150,000 clones, around 78% seen once. The receptor was isolated from a woman under 40 in good health and CMV-seropositive. The V call is TRBV29-1, the J call TRBJ1-1, with D tentatively TRBD1 (5 bases). Sequences were obtained from PBMCs. For the CDR3, the DNA is TGCAGCGTTGTTCCGGGGGAGGGCACTGAAGCTTTCTTT. Protein sequence: CSVVPGEGTEAFF.